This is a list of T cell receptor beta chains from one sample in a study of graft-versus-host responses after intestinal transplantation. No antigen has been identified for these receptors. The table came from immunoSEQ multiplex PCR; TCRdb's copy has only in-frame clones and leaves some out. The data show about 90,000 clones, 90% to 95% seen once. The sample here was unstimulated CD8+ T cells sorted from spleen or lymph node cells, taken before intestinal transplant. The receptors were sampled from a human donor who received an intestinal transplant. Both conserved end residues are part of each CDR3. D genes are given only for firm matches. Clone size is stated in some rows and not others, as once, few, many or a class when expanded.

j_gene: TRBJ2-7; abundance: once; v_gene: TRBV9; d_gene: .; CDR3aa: CASSVDPSGSHEQYF; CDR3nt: TGTGCCAGCAGCGTAGATCCAAGCGGCTCCCACGAGCAGTACTTC
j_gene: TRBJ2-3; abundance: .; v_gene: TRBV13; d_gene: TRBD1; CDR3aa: CASSATPTGGLLDTQYF; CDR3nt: TGTGCCAGCAGCGCCACGCCCACAGGGGGGTTATTAGATACGCAGTATTTT
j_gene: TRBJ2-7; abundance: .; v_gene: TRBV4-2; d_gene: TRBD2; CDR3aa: CASSPLLAESSYEQYF; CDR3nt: TGTGCCAGCAGCCCACTCCTAGCGGAGAGCTCCTACGAGCAGTACTTC
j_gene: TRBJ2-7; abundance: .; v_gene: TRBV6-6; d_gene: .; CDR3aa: CASSPGTYYEQYF; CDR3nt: TGTGCCAGCAGCCCCGGGACATATTACGAGCAGTACTTC
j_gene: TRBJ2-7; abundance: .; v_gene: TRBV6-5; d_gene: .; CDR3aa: CASSSGSYEQYF; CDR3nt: TGTGCCAGCAGTTCAGGGTCCTACGAGCAGTACTTC
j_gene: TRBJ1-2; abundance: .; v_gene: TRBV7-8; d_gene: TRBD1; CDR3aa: CASSPLLGQGDYGYTF; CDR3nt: TGTGCCAGCAGCCCTCTCCTGGGACAGGGCGACTATGGCTACACCTTC
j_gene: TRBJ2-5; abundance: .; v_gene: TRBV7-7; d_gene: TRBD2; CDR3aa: CASSLDATSRETQYF; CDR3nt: TGTGCCAGCAGCTTAGATGCGACTAGCCGGGAGACCCAGTACTTC
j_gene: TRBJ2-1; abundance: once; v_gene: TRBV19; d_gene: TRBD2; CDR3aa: CASSTSGSNEQFF; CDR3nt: TGTGCCAGTAGTACTAGCGGTAGCAATGAGCAGTTCTTC
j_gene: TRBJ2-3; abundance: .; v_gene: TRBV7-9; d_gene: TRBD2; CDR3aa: CASSLGVASGRTDTQYF; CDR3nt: TGTGCCAGCAGCTTAGGGGTCGCTAGCGGGAGGACAGATACGCAGTATTTT
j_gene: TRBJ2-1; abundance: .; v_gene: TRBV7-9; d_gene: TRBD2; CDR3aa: CASSLAQVGAGGSYNEQFF; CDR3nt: TGTGCCAGCAGCTTAGCACAGGTAGGCGCGGGAGGATCCTACAATGAGCAGTTCTTC
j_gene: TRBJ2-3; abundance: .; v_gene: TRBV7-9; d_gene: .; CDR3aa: CASSPSTDTQYF; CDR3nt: TGTGCCAGCAGCCCAAGCACAGATACGCAGTATTTT
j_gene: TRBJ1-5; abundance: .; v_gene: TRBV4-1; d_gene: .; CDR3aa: CASSQGAQFGQSNQPQHF; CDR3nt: TGCGCCAGCAGCCAAGGGGCTCAATTCGGACAGAGCAATCAGCCCCAGCATTTT
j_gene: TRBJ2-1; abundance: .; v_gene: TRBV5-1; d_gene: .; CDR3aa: CASSLGQAHEQFF; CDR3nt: TGTGCCAGCAGCCTGGGGCAGGCCCATGAGCAGTTCTTC
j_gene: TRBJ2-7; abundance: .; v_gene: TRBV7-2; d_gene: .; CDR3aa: CASSLGPQGYEQYF; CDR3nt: TGTGCCAGCAGCTTAGGCCCCCAGGGTTACGAGCAGTACTTC
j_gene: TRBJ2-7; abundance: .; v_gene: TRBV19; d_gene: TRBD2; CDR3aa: CASSPLAGGYEQYF; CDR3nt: TGTGCCAGTAGCCCACTAGCGGGGGGCTACGAGCAGTACTTC
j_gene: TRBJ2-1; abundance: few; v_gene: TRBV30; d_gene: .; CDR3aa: CAWSPPGEQFF; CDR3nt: TGTGCCTGGAGTCCCCCAGGCGAGCAGTTCTTC
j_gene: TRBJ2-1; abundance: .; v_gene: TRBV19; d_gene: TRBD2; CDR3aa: CASSIGAGDYNEQFF; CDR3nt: TGTGCCAGTAGTATAGGGGCGGGGGACTACAATGAGCAGTTCTTC
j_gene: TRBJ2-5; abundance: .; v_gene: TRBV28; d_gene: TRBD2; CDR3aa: CASSSGTSGSNVETQYF; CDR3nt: TGTGCCAGCAGCTCCGGGACTAGCGGGAGCAACGTAGAGACCCAGTACTTC
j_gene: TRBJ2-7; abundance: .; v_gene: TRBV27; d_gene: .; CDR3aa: CASSRGGREQYF; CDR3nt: TGTGCCAGCAGTCGCGGGGGCCGCGAGCAGTACTTC
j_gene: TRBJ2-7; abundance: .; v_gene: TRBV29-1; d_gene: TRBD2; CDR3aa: CSASGGDISYEQYF; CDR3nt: TGCAGCGCTAGCGGGGGTGACATCTCCTACGAGCAGTACTTC
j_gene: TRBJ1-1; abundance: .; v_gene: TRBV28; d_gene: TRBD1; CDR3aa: CASTPTGSFTEAFF; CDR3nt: TGTGCCAGCACCCCGACAGGGTCGTTCACTGAAGCTTTCTTT
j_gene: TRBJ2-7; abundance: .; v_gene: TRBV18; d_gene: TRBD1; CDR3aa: CASSPARGYYEQYF; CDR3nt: TGTGCCAGCTCACCAGCCAGGGGGTACTACGAGCAGTACTTC
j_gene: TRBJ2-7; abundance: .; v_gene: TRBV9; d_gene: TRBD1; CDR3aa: CASSDGTGDFYEQYF; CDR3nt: TGTGCCAGCAGCGACGGGACAGGGGATTTCTACGAGCAGTACTTC
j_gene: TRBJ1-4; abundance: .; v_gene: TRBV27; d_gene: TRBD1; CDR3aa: CASSSTGLREKLFF; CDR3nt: TGTGCCAGCAGTTCGACAGGGTTGCGTGAAAAACTGTTTTTT
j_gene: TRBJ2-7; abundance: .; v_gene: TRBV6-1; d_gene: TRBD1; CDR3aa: CASSAFRGSSYEQYF; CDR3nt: TGTGCCAGCAGCGCGTTCAGGGGGAGCTCCTACGAGCAGTACTTC
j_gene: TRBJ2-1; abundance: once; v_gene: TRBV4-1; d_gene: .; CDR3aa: CASTQGVVGLPDEQFF; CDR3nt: TGCGCCAGCACCCAGGGAGTTGTGGGCCTGCCCGATGAGCAGTTCTTC
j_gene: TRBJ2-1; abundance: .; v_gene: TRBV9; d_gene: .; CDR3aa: CASSVGSYNEQFF; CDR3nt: TGTGCCAGCAGCGTCGGCTCCTACAATGAGCAGTTCTTC